These 21 T cell receptor beta chains came from one sample sequenced in a study of T cell changes during pregnancy in multiple sclerosis. Profiled with immunoSEQ multiplex PCR; TCRdb holds only in-frame clones, not every one. The sample has 30,000 to 50,000 clones; almost 95% are singletons. The sample consisted of CD4+ T cells from peripheral blood mononuclear cells, taken after pregnancy. Source of these receptors: a female donor with multiple sclerosis, enrolled in a pregnancy study.

The chain combines TRBV5-1 with TRBJ1-4; D not resolved. V was cut by 0 bases and J by 3 bases, with 12 bases left in between. CDR1 is SGHRS, CDR2 YFSETQ, per germline. This CDR3 contains 16 residues. Here the CDR3 reads CASSLARLAANEKLFF. The CDR3 DNA reads TGCGCCAGCAGCTTGGCCAGATTGGCAGCTAATGAAAAACTGTTTTTT.

This clone showed up just once. This rearrangement joins TRBV2 to TRBJ2-7; D possibly corresponds to TRBD1 (5 bases). V was pared by 7 bases and J by 0 bases, with 7 bases between. CDR3 length equals 12 residues. Looked up from germline, CDR1 is SNHLY and CDR2 is FYNNEI. The CDR3 sequence: CASTDSSYEQYF. DNA for the CDR3: TGTGCCAGCACCGACAGCTCCTACGAGCAGTACTTC.

This sequence joins TRBV11-3 and TRBJ2-5; TRBD2 matches at 10 bases. The CDR3 spans 16 residues. Germline V gene lookup returns CDR1 SGHNT and CDR2 YENEEA. With 3 bases clipped from V and 1 base from J, the junction kept 5 bases outside the gene matches. CDR3 region: CASSFKLAGAQETQYF. The DNA of the CDR3 is TGTGCCAGCAGCTTCAAGCTAGCGGGGGCCCAAGAGACCCAGTACTTC.

The V call is TRBV18, the J call TRBJ1-2, with a weak D call TRBD1 (6 bases). The ends were cut back, 6 bases at V and 8 bases at J, with 19 bases in the middle. This CDR3 is 14 amino acids long. CDR1 and CDR2 from the germline V gene are KGHSH and LQKENI. CDR3 sequence (DNA): TGTGCCAGCTCTCCCGAATGGGGGGGGCGCGGCTACACCTTC. Translated, it gives CASSPEWGGRGYTF.

This clone was detected only a few times. This rearrangement joins TRBV27 to TRBJ1-2; no clear D gene. V lost 4 bases, J lost 5 bases, and 23 bases lay in between. The germline V gene has CDR1 MNHEY and CDR2 SMNVEV (reference sequence). The CDR3 runs 17 residues. CDR3 region: CASSSLDTVLVGYGYTF. The DNA for the CDR3 is TGTGCCAGCAGTTCCCTAGATACGGTACTTGTGGGTTATGGCTACACCTTC.

The gene calls are TRBV11-2 and TRBJ2-7, with 10 positions matching TRBD2. The CDR3 has 16 amino acids. V trimming: 5 bases; J trimming: 6 bases; junction bases outside the gene matches: 13. The V gene's germline CDR1 is SGHAT and CDR2 FQNNGV. CDR3 amino acids: CASSKSGGALGGEQYF. Written as DNA, the CDR3 is TGTGCCAGCAGCAAGAGCGGGGGGGCCTTAGGAGGCGAGCAGTACTTC.

The chain couples TRBV5-4 to TRBJ2-1; 13 nucleotides match TRBD2. The CDR3 is 16 residues long. V shed 3 bases and J 5 bases; nucleotides not matched to a gene: 5. CDR1 SGHNT and CDR2 YYREEE come from the germline V gene (reference sequence). DNA for the CDR3: TGTGCCAGCAGCTCGAAACTAGCGGGGGGGAACAATGAGCAGTTCTTC. It encodes CASSSKLAGGNNEQFF.

The chain recombines TRBV2 with TRBJ2-3, with TRBD2 matching 7 bases. The germline V gene encodes CDR1 SNHLY and CDR2 FYNNEI. There are 11 residues in the CDR3. V shed 11 bases, J shed 6 bases, and the junction held 5 bases outside the gene matches. The CDR3 nucleotides read TGTGCCTCAAGCGGGGTGGATACGCAGTATTTT. Translated, it gives CASSGVDTQYF.

The chain's CDR3 is CASSPPKRYQETQYF. As DNA, the CDR3 is TGTGCCAGCAGCCCACCAAAGAGGTACCAAGAGACCCAGTACTTC. The genes are TRBV7-3 and TRBJ2-5; no firm D call. The germline V and J ends were trimmed by 5 bases and 0 bases, with 13 bases remaining between them. Germline loops: CDR1 SGHTA, CDR2 FQGTGA. The CDR3 is 15 residues long.

This clone was seen more than once but under ten times. This sequence joins TRBV9 and TRBJ1-6; no clear D gene. V shed 0 bases and J shed 5 bases, with 3 bases lying between them. There are 13 residues in the CDR3. Germline values: CDR1 SGDLS, CDR2 YYNGEE. DNA of the CDR3: TGTGCCAGCAGCGTAGCTGATAATTCACCCCTCCACTTT. It yields the protein CASSVADNSPLHF.

The chain links TRBV10-3 to TRBJ2-3; 12 bases match TRBD2. The trim removed 0 bases at V and 4 bases at J, leaving 2 bases unmatched. This CDR3 is 16 amino acids long. CDR1 ENHRY and CDR2 SYGVKD come from the germline V gene. CDR3 amino acids: CAISESASGGADTQYF. The CDR3 DNA reads as TGTGCCATCAGTGAGTCGGCTAGCGGGGGGGCAGATACGCAGTATTTT.

The gene calls are TRBV9 and TRBJ2-2; possible D gene TRBD2, 6 bases. This CDR3 has 15 residues. Germline CDR1 SGDLS, CDR2 YYNGEE. V lost 2 bases and J 2 bases, leaving 10 bases between the germline ends. CDR3 nucleotide sequence: TGTGCCAGCAGCGTTACGGGACTCAACACCGGGGAGCTGTTTTTT. Its translation is CASSVTGLNTGELFF.

J is TRBJ1-2 and V is TRBV18; 8 bases line up with TRBD1. The CDR3 has 13 residues. Germline loops: CDR1 KGHSH, CDR2 LQKENI. The V segment lost 6 bases and the J segment 4 bases; nucleotides outside the gene matches: 4. DNA for the CDR3: TGTGCCAGCTCCGCCGGGACAGGCTATGGCTACACCTTC. Translating gives CASSAGTGYGYTF.

The chain carries TRBV20-1 and TRBJ1-1; D is perhaps TRBD1 (6 bases). Germline V lookup: CDR1 DFQATT, CDR2 SNEGSKA (reference sequence). The germline V and J ends were trimmed by 5 bases and 7 bases, with 11 bases remaining between them. The CDR3 runs to 11 residues. Here the CDR3 reads CSASRTDEAFF. The CDR3, as DNA: TGCAGTGCTTCCCGGACAGATGAAGCTTTCTTT.

J is TRBJ1-6 and V is TRBV18, with a weak D call TRBD1 (6 bases). Germline assignment: CDR1 KGHSH and CDR2 LQKENI. The length of the CDR3 is 14 residues. The ends were cut back, 4 bases at V and 8 bases at J, with 12 bases in the middle. The CDR3 sequence is CASSQQGGYSPLHF. CDR3 DNA sequence: TGTGCCAGCTCACAACAGGGTGGGTATTCACCCCTCCACTTT. Complete variable domain (other parts from reference TRBV18 and TRBJ1-6): NAGVMQNPRHLVRRRGQEARLRCSPMKGHSHVYWYRQLPEEGLKFMVYLQKENIIDESGMPKERFSAEFPKEGPSILRIQQVVRGDSAAYFCASSQQGGYSPLHFGNGTRLTVT.

This chain connects TRBV7-6 to TRBJ2-3, with 9 positions matching TRBD2. Germline V lookup: CDR1 SGHVS, CDR2 FNYEAQ. This CDR3 comprises 16 residues. J gave up 2 bases and V 2 bases, and 5 bases lay outside the gene matches. The CDR3 is CASSLIAGAITDTQYF. The CDR3, as DNA: TGTGCCAGCAGCTTAATAGCGGGGGCAATCACAGATACGCAGTATTTT.

The chain uses TRBV9 and TRBJ1-1, with D uncertain. The V end lost 4 bases, the J end lost 1 base, and 17 bases lay between the germline ends. Germline CDR1 SGDLS, CDR2 YYNGEE. CDR3 length equals 16 residues. In DNA, the CDR3 is TGTGCCAGCAGCCCACACCACCTGAGGCAGAACACTGAAGCTTTCTTT. It encodes CASSPHHLRQNTEAFF.

The V gene is TRBV7-9, the J gene TRBJ1-4, with TRBD1 as a possible D gene (6 bases). CDR3 length equals 16 residues. The germline CDR1 and CDR2 sequences are SEHNR and FQNEAQ (reference sequence). V was cut by 1 base and J by 8 bases, with 17 bases left in between. The CDR3 sequence: CASSLVTGGAGEKLFF. Here the CDR3 DNA reads TGTGCCAGCAGCTTAGTTACGGGGGGCGCAGGCGAAAAACTGTTTTTT. Together with reference TRBV7-9 and TRBJ1-4, the CDR3 gives the full variable domain: DTGVSQNPRHKITKRGQNVTFRCDPISEHNRLYWYRQTLGQGPEFLTYFQNEAQLEKSRLLSDRFSAERPKGSFSTLEIQRTEQGDSAMYLCASSLVTGGAGEKLFFGSGTQLSVL.

V is TRBV11-2 and J is TRBJ2-7; maybe TRBD1 (5 bases). The CDR3 extends over 15 amino acids. V lost 2 bases to trimming and J lost 1 base, with 12 bases between them. The germline CDR1 and CDR2 sequences are SGHAT and FQNNGV. The CDR3 loop reads CASSLRQIQSYEQYF. CDR3 nucleotide sequence: TGTGCCAGCAGCTTAAGACAGATTCAATCCTACGAGCAGTACTTC.

The table lists this clone with a count of one. The chain combines TRBV6-6 with TRBJ2-2, with 8 nucleotides matching TRBD1. This CDR3 has 15 amino acids. J was trimmed by 2 bases and V by 8 bases; bases with no gene match: 7. Germline V CDR1 and CDR2: MNHNY, SVGAGI (reference sequence). As DNA, the CDR3 is TGTGCCAGCTCCTCCACAGGGGGTAACACCGGGGAGCTGTTTTTT. Its translation is CASSSTGGNTGELFF.

V usage is TRBV25-1 and J usage is TRBJ1-2; a possible D gene is TRBD1 (5 bases). The germline CDR1 and CDR2 sequences are MGHDK and SYGVNS. CDR3 length equals 12 residues. The V end lost 8 bases, the J end lost 3 bases, and 10 bases lay between the germline ends. CDR3 in amino acids: CASSAGHYGYTF. The CDR3, as DNA: TGTGCCAGCTCCGCAGGGCACTATGGCTACACCTTC.